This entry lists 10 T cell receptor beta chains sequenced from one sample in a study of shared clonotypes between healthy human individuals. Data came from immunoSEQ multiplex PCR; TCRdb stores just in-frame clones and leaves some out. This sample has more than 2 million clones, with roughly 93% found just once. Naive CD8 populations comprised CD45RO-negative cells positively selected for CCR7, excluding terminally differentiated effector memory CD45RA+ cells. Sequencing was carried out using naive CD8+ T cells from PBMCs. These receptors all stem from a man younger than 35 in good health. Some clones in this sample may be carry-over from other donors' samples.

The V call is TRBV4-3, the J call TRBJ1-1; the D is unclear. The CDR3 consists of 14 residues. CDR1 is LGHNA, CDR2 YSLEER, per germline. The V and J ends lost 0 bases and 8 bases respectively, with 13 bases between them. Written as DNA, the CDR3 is TGCGCCAGCAGCCAAGAGGGGTCGGCCTACGAAGCTTTCTTT. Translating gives CASSQEGSAYEAFF.

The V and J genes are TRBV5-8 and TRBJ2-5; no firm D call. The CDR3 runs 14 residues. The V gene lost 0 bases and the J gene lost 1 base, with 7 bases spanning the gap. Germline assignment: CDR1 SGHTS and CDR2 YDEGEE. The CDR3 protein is CASSLVGFQETQYF. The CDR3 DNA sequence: TGTGCCAGCAGCTTGGTGGGCTTCCAAGAGACCCAGTACTTC.

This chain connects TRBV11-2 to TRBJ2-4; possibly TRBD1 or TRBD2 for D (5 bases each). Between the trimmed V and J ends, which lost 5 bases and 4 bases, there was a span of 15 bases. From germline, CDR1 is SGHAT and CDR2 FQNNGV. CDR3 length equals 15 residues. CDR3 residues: CASSRRGPGKNIQYF. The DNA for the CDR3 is TGTGCCAGCAGCCGAAGGGGACCGGGAAAAAACATTCAGTACTTC. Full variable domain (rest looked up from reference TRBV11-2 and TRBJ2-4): EAGVAQSPRYKIIEKRQSVAFWCNPISGHATLYWYQQILGQGPKLLIQFQNNGVVDDSQLPKDRFSAERLKGVDSTLKIQPAKLEDSAVYLCASSRRGPGKNIQYFGAGTRLSVL.

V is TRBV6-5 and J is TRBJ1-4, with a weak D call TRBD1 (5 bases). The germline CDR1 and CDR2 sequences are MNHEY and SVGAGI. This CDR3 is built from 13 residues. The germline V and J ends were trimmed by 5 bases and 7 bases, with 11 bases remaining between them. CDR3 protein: CASSQGGSEKLFF. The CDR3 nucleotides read TGTGCCAGCAGTCAGGGTGGGAGTGAAAAACTGTTTTTT.

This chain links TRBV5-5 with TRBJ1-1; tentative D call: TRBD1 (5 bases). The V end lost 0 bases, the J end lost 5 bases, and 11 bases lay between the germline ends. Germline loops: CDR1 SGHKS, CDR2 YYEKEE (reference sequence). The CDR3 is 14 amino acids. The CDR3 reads CASSLGGKGTEAFF. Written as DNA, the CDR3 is TGTGCCAGCAGCTTGGGCGGAAAGGGGACTGAAGCTTTCTTT. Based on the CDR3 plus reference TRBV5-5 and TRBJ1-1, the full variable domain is DAGVTQSPTHLIKTRGQQVTLRCSPISGHKSVSWYQQVLGQGPQFIFQYYEKEERGRGNFPDRFSARQFPNYSSELNVNALLLGDSALYLCASSLGGKGTEAFFGQGTRLTVV.

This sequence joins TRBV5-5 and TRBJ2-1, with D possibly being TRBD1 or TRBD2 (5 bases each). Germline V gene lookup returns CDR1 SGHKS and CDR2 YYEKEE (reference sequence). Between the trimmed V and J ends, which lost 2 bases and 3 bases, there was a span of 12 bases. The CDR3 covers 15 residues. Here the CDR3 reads CASSFRDGDYNEQFF. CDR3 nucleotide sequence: TGTGCCAGCAGCTTTCGGGACGGGGACTACAATGAGCAGTTCTTC.

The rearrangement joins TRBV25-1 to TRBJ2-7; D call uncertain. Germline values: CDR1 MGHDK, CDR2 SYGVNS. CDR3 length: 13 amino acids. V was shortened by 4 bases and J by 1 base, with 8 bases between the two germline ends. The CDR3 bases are TGTGCCAGCAGTGGAAGCCCTTCCTACGAGCAGTACTTC. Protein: CASSGSPSYEQYF.

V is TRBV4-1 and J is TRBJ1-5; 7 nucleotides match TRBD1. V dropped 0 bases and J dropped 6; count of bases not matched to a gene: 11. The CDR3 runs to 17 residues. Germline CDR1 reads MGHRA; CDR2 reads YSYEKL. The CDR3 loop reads CASSQESGRGFSQPQHF. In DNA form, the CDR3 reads TGCGCCAGCAGCCAAGAGTCGGGCAGGGGGTTTAGTCAGCCCCAGCATTTT.

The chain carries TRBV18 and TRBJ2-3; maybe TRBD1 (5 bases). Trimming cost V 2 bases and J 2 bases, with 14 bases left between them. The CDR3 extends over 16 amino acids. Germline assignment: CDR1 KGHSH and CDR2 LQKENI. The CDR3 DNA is TGTGCCAGCTCACCAGCACAGGAAATATTCACAGATACGCAGTATTTT. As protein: CASSPAQEIFTDTQYF.

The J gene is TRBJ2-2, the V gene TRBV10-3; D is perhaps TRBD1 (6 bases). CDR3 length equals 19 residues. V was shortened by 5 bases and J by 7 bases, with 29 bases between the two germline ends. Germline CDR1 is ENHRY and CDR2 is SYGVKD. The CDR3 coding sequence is TGTGCCATCAGTCAAACCCCACCTAGCACAGGGCGTCTGGGCGGGGAGCTGTTTTTT. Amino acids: CAISQTPPSTGRLGGELFF.